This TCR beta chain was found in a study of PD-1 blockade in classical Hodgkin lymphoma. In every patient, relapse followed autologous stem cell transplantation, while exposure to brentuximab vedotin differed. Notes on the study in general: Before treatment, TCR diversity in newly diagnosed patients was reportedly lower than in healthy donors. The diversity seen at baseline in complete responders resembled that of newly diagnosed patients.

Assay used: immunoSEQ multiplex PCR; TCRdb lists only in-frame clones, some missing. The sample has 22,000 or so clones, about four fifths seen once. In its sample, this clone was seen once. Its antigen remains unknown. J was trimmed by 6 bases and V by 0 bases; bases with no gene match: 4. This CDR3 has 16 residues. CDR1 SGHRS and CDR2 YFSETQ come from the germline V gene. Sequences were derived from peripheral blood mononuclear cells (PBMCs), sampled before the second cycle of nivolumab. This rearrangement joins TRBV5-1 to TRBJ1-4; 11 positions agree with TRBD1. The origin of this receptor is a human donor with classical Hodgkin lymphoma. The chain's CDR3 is CASSLGTGGPYEKLFF. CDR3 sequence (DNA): TGCGCCAGCAGCTTGGGGACAGGGGGCCCGTATGAAAAACTGTTTTTT.